The 10 T cell receptor beta chains given below trace back to one sample, sequenced in a study of blood T cells in healthy people across ages (dated by TCRdb to between 2014 and 2017). Library generation was performed with 5' RACE. Sequencing relied on an Illumina HiSeq 2500. A second PCR of about 6 to 12 cycles was run with a J-beta primer mix and a sample-barcoded 5' primer. TCRdb reran the public reads through fastp at Q25 and MiXCR, keeping productive beta chains. Rows merge per CDR3 protein into single entries with the most common DNA and genes. The sample table records about 1.8 million distinct CDR3 sequences; around 50% of these occur just once. The top ten hold about 2.1% of the sample. The material sequenced was blood. The receptors were sampled from a woman aged 40 to 55 in good health.

The CDR3 nucleotides are TGTGCCAGCAGTTACCCGACAGGGCGGATTGACGAGCAGTACTTC. Amino acids: CASSYPTGRIDEQYF. The J gene is TRBJ2-7, the V gene TRBV6-2 or TRBV6-3; TRBD1 matches at 7 bases. Looked up from germline, CDR1 is MNHEY and CDR2 is SVGEGT. Trimming cost V 2 bases and J 5 bases; bases outside gene matches: 9. The CDR3 is 15 residues long.

The gene calls are TRBV20-1 and TRBJ2-6; unclear D gene. CDR3 length: 12 residues. Trimming removed 3 bases from V and 3 bases from J, with 3 bases in between. The germline V gene has CDR1 DFQATT and CDR2 SNEGSKA (reference sequence). The CDR3, as DNA: TGCAGTGCTAGCGTTGGGGCCAACGTCCTGACTTTC. Its protein is CSASVGANVLTF.

A few counts support this clonotype. The CDR3 sequence is CASGRPGQWGNNEQFF. The CDR3 region has the DNA TGTGCCAGCGGGAGACCGGGACAATGGGGGAACAATGAGCAGTTCTTC. This chain joins TRBV6-5 and TRBJ2-1; tentatively, D is TRBD1 (6 bases). Deletions cut 8 bases from V and 5 bases from J, with 22 bases between. The CDR3 loop spans 16 amino acids. Germline lookup yields CDR1 MNHEY and CDR2 SVGAGI.

Remarks on this clonotype: A junction boundary mismatches the germline segment, possibly from a read error. This chain links TRBV4-3 with TRBJ2-7, with 9 bases matching TRBD1. Per germline, CDR1 LGHNA and CDR2 YSLEER. This CDR3 has 15 amino acids. The CDR3 DNA reads as TGCGCCGGCAGCCAAGGGGGGACAGGGATCTACGAGCAGTACTTC. Translating gives CAGSQGGTGIYEQYF.

V usage is TRBV7-2 and J usage is TRBJ1-2; 7 bases line up with TRBD1. The ends lost 5 bases at V and 8 bases at J; junction bases unmatched: 11. CDR1 and CDR2 (germline): SGHTA, FQGNSA. CDR3 length: 14 residues. Here the CDR3 reads CASSKGQAQGGYTF. CDR3 bases: TGTGCCAGCAGCAAAGGACAGGCCCAGGGCGGCTACACCTTC.

The V gene is TRBV5-1, the J gene TRBJ1-1, with D tentatively TRBD1 (5 bases). V lost 0 bases to trimming and J lost 4 bases, with 10 bases between them. Looked up from germline, CDR1 is SGHRS and CDR2 is YFSETQ. The CDR3 totals 14 residues. CDR3 amino acids: CASSLGRGTTEAFF. CDR3 DNA sequence: TGCGCCAGCAGCTTGGGTCGGGGGACCACTGAAGCTTTCTTT.

This chain links TRBV4-3 with TRBJ1-2; D unresolved. The length of the CDR3 is 17 residues. Trimming removed 0 bases at V and 8 bases at J, with 22 bases between. Germline CDR1 LGHNA, CDR2 YSLEER. For the CDR3, the DNA is TGCGCCAGCAGCCAAGATTTGGGTTGGGAGGGAAGGGAAGGCTACACCTTC. It encodes CASSQDLGWEGREGYTF.

The chain recombines TRBV6-1 with TRBJ1-2, with unresolved D. Per the germline V gene, CDR1 is MNHNS and CDR2 is SASEGT. Deletions cut 2 bases from V and 3 bases from J, with 10 bases between. There are 14 residues in the CDR3. The CDR3 protein is CASSESTDYYGYTF. Here the CDR3 DNA reads TGTGCCAGCAGTGAATCTACGGATTACTATGGCTACACCTTC.

In DNA, the CDR3 is TGTGCCATCACGGGAGGGAACAATCAGCCCCAGCATTTT. Translated, it gives CAITGGNNQPQHF. This chain joins TRBV10-3 and TRBJ1-5; no clear D. Germline CDR1 ENHRY, CDR2 SYGVKD. With 7 bases removed from V and 3 bases from J, the gap between germline ends came to 10 bases. This CDR3 has 13 residues.

This clonotype turned up a few times. This sequence joins TRBV24-1 and TRBJ2-5, with 8 bases aligning to TRBD2. The CDR3 is 14 amino acids. Germline V gene lookup returns CDR1 KGHDR and CDR2 SFDVKD. V dropped 3 bases and J dropped 4; count of bases not matched to a gene: 3. The CDR3 is CATSDPGGTETQYF. The DNA for the CDR3 is TGTGCCACCAGTGATCCGGGAGGGACAGAGACCCAGTACTTC.